The subject of this entry is one T cell receptor (beta chain). Its antigen is not identified. CDR1 SGHKS and CDR2 YYEKEE come from the germline V gene (reference sequence). The CDR3 totals 13 residues. V was clipped by 5 bases and J by 2 bases, with 10 bases between them. The entry originates in a study of vaccination effects on CD4 cells after COVID-19. For the study at large: Both of the two convalescent patients gave a sample, one 16 days and one a week before vaccination. Study-level findings and limits: Few convalescent patients were studied, and early post-infection samples were lacking. Among infection- and vaccine-induced clones, marked clonal contraction occurred late after vaccination.

Investigators separated out CD4+ T cells once around 9 days of culture had passed. Half of the medium was exchanged for IL-2 medium on both days 3 and 7. Repertoires were generated with immunoSEQ multiplex PCR, while TCRdb's copy carries only in-frame clones and drops some. The sample contains about 46,000 clones, roughly 72% of which appear only once. This receptor was identified in a human donor who had a prior SARS-CoV-2 infection. The J gene is TRBJ2-5, the V gene TRBV5-5; no reliable D call. The source material was CD4+ T cells from PBMCs cultured without peptide, sampled before COVID-19 vaccination. DNA of the CDR3: TGTGCCAGCAGATATCACAATCAAGAGACCCAGTACTTC. Amino acids: CASRYHNQETQYF. Using reference TRBV5-5 and TRBJ2-5 for the parts outside the CDR3, the full variable domain is DAGVTQSPTHLIKTRGQQVTLRCSPISGHKSVSWYQQVLGQGPQFIFQYYEKEERGRGNFPDRFSARQFPNYSSELNVNALLLGDSALYLCASRYHNQETQYFGPGTRLLVL.